This TCR beta chain was captured by sequencing in a study of OX40 agonist ivuxolimab in advanced cancers. Across the study: Prior therapy, whether anti-PD-1, anti-PD-L1 or anti-CTLA-4, was allowed, and 40% had some. Study outcomes and limitations: Within 6 weeks, CD4+ and CD8+ blood T cells expanded clonally at 0.1 to 3.0 mg/kg.

This CDR3 contains 14 residues. Germline V gene sequence: CDR1 MNHNS, CDR2 SASEGT. V dropped 5 bases and J dropped 4; count of bases not matched to a gene: 7. The repertoire was sequenced with immunoSEQ multiplex PCR; TCRdb's copy has only in-frame clones and lacks some. The table lists 35,000 to 45,000 clones, about 79% of them singletons, with approximately 18% in the top ten. Prior autoimmune disease or systemic immunosuppression barred patients. This clone was detected a few times. Its target is not known. Source: CD4+ or CD8+ T cells sorted from blood, taken in a trial of the OX40 agonist ivuxolimab. This receptor was obtained from an adult with an advanced solid tumor such as melanoma, head and neck, liver or kidney cancer. The chain employs TRBV6-1 and TRBJ1-1, with TRBD1 identical over 7 bases. The CDR3 nucleotides are TGTGCCAGCAGTCAGGGGGGGGAGTCCACTGAAGCTTTCTTT. It codes for CASSQGGESTEAFF.